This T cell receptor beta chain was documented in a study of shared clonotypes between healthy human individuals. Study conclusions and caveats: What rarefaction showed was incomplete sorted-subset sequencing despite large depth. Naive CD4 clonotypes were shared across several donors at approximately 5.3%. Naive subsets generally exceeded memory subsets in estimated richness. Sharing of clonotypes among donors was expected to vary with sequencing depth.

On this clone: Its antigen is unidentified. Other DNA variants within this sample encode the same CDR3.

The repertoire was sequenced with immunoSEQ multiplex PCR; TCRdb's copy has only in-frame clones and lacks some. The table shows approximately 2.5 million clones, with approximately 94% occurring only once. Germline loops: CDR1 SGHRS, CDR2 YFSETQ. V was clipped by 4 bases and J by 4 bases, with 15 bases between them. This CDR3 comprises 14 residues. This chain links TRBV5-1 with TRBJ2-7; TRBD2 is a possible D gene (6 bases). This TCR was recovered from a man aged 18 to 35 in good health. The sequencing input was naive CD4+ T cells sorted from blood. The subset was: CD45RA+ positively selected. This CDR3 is CASSPRDSSYEQYF. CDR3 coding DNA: TGCGCCAGCAGCCCCCGGGACTCCTCTTACGAGCAGTACTTC.